Presented here are 30 T cell receptor beta chains from one specimen sequenced in a study of T cells expressing NK-cell markers. Reanalyzing the 5' RACE reads, TCRdb keeps one entry per CDR3 protein, without DNA. The repertoire table contains about 550,000 distinct CDR3 sequences. Specimen: blood T cells: a sorted CD56 or NKG2C T cell subset, CD4+ or CD8+ T cells, or bulk PBMC T cells (not recorded which). The receptors were sampled from a man between 18 and 29 years old in good health.

The V gene is TRBV4-3, the J gene TRBJ2-2. CDR3 size: 15 residues. CDR1 LGHNA and CDR2 YSLEER come from the germline V gene. CDR3 protein: CASSPGGPDTGELFF.

The chain joins TRBV7-7 to TRBJ2-2; checking the TCRdb D call of TRBD2 is not possible without DNA. Germline V gene lookup returns CDR1 SSHAT and CDR2 FNYEAQ (reference sequence). The CDR3 spans 16 residues. CDR3: CASSAILAGVIGELFF.

V gene TRBV10-2 combines with J gene TRBJ1-1. Germline CDR1 is WSHSY and CDR2 is SAAADI. This CDR3 is built from 11 residues. CDR3 sequence: CASMQNTEAFF.

V and J are TRBV15 and TRBJ2-1; checking the TCRdb D call of TRBD1 is not possible without DNA. The CDR3 extends over 14 amino acids. Germline V gene data show CDR1 as LNHNV and CDR2 as YYDKDF (reference sequence). The CDR3 sequence: CATSRGTEYNEQFF.

The chain joins TRBV7-2 to TRBJ2-7; TCRdb's D call of TRBD1 is untestable without DNA. Per the germline V gene, CDR1 is SGHTA and CDR2 is FQGNSA. The CDR3 totals 16 residues. CDR3 sequence: CASSLKLGTGTYEQYF.

This chain joins TRBV9 and TRBJ2-6. The CDR3 runs 17 residues. CDR1 is SGDLS and CDR2 is YYNGEE in the germline V gene. CDR3 loop: CASSARTYPSGANVLTF.

The J gene is TRBJ2-1, the V gene TRBV4-3. The CDR3 runs 13 residues. Germline CDR1 reads LGHNA; CDR2 reads YSLEER. The CDR3 here is CASSQGSWGEQFF.

The CDR3 loop is CSVRTTYTGELFF. The chain joins TRBV29-1 to TRBJ2-2. Germline loops: CDR1 SQVTM, CDR2 ANQGSEA. The length of the CDR3 is 13 residues.

V usage is TRBV15 and J usage is TRBJ2-1; TCRdb calls TRBD2, which cannot be checked without DNA. The germline V gene has CDR1 LNHNV and CDR2 YYDKDF (reference sequence). This CDR3 comprises 16 residues. The CDR3 spells CATSRDLAGSFNEQFF.

V and J are TRBV3-1 and TRBJ2-7; TCRdb's assignment of TRBD2 cannot be checked, as there is no DNA. The CDR3 is 14 amino acids. Germline values: CDR1 LGHDT, CDR2 YNNKEL (reference sequence). CDR3: CASSGGVRKYEQYF.

CDR3 sequence: CASSPHREDIQYF. This chain uses TRBV19 with TRBJ2-4; TCRdb proposes TRBD1, but this gene call is untestable without DNA. The CDR3 totals 13 residues. CDR1 LNHDA and CDR2 SQIVND come from the germline V gene (reference sequence). Variable domain in full (rest from reference TRBV19 and TRBJ2-4): DGGITQSPKYLFRKEGQNVTLSCEQNLNHDAMYWYRQDPGQGLRLIYYSQIVNDFQKGDIAEGYSVSREKKESFPLTVTSAQKNPTAFYLCASSPHREDIQYFGAGTRLSVL.

This chain links TRBV7-2 with TRBJ2-1. Germline-derived CDR1 and CDR2 are SGHTA and FQGNSA. The CDR3 spans 12 residues. CDR3 amino acids: CASSYYTQEQFF.

The CDR3 sequence is CASTLQGARTGELFF. The J gene is TRBJ2-2, the V gene TRBV19; lacking DNA, the TRBD1 call made by TCRdb goes unchecked. This CDR3 is 15 amino acids long. CDR1 is LNHDA and CDR2 is SQIVND in the germline V gene (reference sequence).

The chain carries TRBV15 and TRBJ2-1. Germline-derived CDR1 and CDR2 are LNHNV and YYDKDF (reference sequence). The CDR3 runs to 11 residues. This CDR3 is CATTSTVGQFF.

The J gene is TRBJ2-2, the V gene TRBV4-1; TCRdb lists TRBD1, though no DNA is available to test this call. The germline CDR1 and CDR2 sequences are MGHRA and YSYEKL. This CDR3 has 15 residues. The CDR3 region is CASSQGRGGTGELFF.

This chain uses TRBV29-1 with TRBJ1-2; checking the TCRdb D call of TRBD1 is not possible without DNA. This CDR3 is 12 amino acids long. Germline V CDR1 and CDR2: SQVTM, ANQGSEA. CDR3 loop: CSVGQGTFGYTF.

The chain joins TRBV9 to TRBJ2-1; checking the TCRdb D call of TRBD2 is not possible without DNA. This CDR3 has 13 residues. Germline loops: CDR1 SGDLS, CDR2 YYNGEE. CDR3 residues: CASSAQRWSEQFF. Variable domain in full (rest from reference TRBV9 and TRBJ2-1): DSGVTQTPKHLITATGQRVTLRCSPRSGDLSVYWYQQSLDQGLQFLIQYYNGEERAKGNILERFSAQQFPDLHSELNLSSLELGDSALYFCASSAQRWSEQFFGPGTRLTVL.

This chain joins TRBV24-1 and TRBJ2-3. This CDR3 comprises 17 residues. The germline CDR1 and CDR2 sequences are KGHDR and SFDVKD. CDR3: CATSDHQLGLAADTQYF.

V gene TRBV12-3 or TRBV12-4 combines with J gene TRBJ2-1; TCRdb lists TRBD2, though no DNA is available to test this call. The CDR3 is 15 amino acids. The CDR3 sequence is CASTSGLAGNNEQFF.

The V and J genes are TRBV7-2 and TRBJ2-3; absent DNA, TCRdb's TRBD1 call cannot be checked. CDR1 SGHTA and CDR2 FQGNSA come from the germline V gene. The CDR3 loop spans 12 amino acids. The CDR3 sequence is CASSDSELTQYF. Based on the CDR3 plus reference TRBV7-2 and TRBJ2-3, the full variable domain is GAGVSQSPSNKVTEKGKDVELRCDPISGHTALYWYRQSLGQGLEFLIYFQGNSAPDKSGLPSDRFSAERTGGSVSTLTIQRTQQEDSAVYLCASSDSELTQYFGPGTRLTVL.

The chain combines TRBV5-1 with TRBJ2-7; the D gene TCRdb calls, TRBD1, cannot be checked with no DNA. This CDR3 region has 16 residues. CDR1 is SGHRS and CDR2 is YFSETQ in the germline V gene. The CDR3 reads CASSKTGTNNKYEQYF.

The chain joins TRBV12-3 or TRBV12-4 to TRBJ2-3; TCRdb gives TRBD2 as the D gene, but with no DNA this cannot be confirmed. This CDR3 is built from 17 residues. CDR3 residues: CASKGWPGTSGTDTQYF.

The gene calls are TRBV12-3 or TRBV12-4 and TRBJ2-5; TCRdb reports TRBD1, a call that lacks DNA to check it against. The CDR3 has 15 residues. CDR3: CASSPEPGQQETQYF.

The chain joins TRBV6-5 to TRBJ1-6. This CDR3 region has 13 residues. The germline V gene encodes CDR1 MNHEY and CDR2 SVGAGI. The CDR3 spells CASSYYIGSPLHF.

V usage is TRBV6-5 and J usage is TRBJ2-5; there is no DNA to check the TCRdb D call of TRBD1. Germline V gene lookup returns CDR1 MNHEY and CDR2 SVGAGI. The CDR3 spans 17 residues. CDR3 region: CASSYSGPGPYQETQYF.

This chain links TRBV12-3 or TRBV12-4 with TRBJ1-3; the D gene TCRdb calls, TRBD1, cannot be checked with no DNA. The CDR3 has 14 residues. This chain's CDR3 is CASRSGFSGNTIYF.

The rearrangement links TRBV20-1 to TRBJ2-7. CDR3 size: 16 residues. Germline CDR1 DFQATT, CDR2 SNEGSKA (reference sequence). The CDR3: CSARPIRRQDSYEQYF.

The chain joins TRBV5-5 to TRBJ2-2; the D call from TCRdb, TRBD2, cannot be confirmed without DNA. The germline gives CDR1 SGHKS, CDR2 YYEKEE (reference sequence). The length of the CDR3 is 15 residues. CDR3 region: CASSLLAGGVGELFF.

The chain couples TRBV20-1 to TRBJ2-1; the D gene TCRdb calls, TRBD1, cannot be checked with no DNA. Per the germline V gene, CDR1 is DFQATT and CDR2 is SNEGSKA (reference sequence). This CDR3 region has 18 residues. CDR3 protein: CSARRDRGKPPSYNEQFF.

The chain recombines TRBV27 with TRBJ2-2; TCRdb reports TRBD2, a call that lacks DNA to check it against. CDR1 is MNHEY and CDR2 is SMNVEV in the germline V gene (reference sequence). This CDR3 spans 16 amino acids. The CDR3 loop is CASSPGLVENTGELFF.